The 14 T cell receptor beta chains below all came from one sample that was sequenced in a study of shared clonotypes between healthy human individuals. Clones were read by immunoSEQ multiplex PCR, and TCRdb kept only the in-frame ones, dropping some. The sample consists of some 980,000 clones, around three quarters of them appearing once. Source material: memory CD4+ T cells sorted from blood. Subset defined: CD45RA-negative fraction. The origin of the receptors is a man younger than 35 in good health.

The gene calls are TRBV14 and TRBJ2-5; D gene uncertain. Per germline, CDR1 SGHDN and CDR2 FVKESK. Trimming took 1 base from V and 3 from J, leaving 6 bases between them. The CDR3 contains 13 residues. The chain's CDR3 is CASSQALEETQYF. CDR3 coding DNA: TGTGCCAGCAGCCAAGCTCTAGAAGAGACCCAGTACTTC.

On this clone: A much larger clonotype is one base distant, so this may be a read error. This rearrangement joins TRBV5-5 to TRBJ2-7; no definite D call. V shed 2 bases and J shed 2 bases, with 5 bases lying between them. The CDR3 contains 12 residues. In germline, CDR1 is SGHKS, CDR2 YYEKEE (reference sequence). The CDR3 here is CASSFSPYEQYF. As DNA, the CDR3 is TGTGCCAGCAGCTTTTCCCCCTACGAGCAGTACTTC. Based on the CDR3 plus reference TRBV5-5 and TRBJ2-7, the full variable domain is DAGVTQSPTHLIKTRGQQVTLRCSPISGHKSVSWYQQVLGQGPQFIFQYYEKEERGRGNFPDRFSARQFPNYSSELNVNALLLGDSALYLCASSFSPYEQYFGPGTRLTVT.

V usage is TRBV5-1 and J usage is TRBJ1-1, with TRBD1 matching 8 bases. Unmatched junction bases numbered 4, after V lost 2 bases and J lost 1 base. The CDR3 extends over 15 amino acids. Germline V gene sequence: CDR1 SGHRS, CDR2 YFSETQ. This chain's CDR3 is CASSLYGQGNTEAFF. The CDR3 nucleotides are TGCGCCAGCAGCTTATACGGACAGGGGAACACTGAAGCTTTCTTT. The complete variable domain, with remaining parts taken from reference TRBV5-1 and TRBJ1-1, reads KAGVTQTPRYLIKTRGQQVTLSCSPISGHRSVSWYQQTPGQGLQFLFEYFSETQRNKGNFPGRFSGRQFSNSRSEMNVSTLELGDSALYLCASSLYGQGNTEAFFGQGTRLTVV.

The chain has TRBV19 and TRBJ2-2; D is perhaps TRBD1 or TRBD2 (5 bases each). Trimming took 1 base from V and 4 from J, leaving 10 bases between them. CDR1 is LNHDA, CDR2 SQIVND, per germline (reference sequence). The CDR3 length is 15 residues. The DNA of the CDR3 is TGTGCCAGTAGTATAGCCGCAGGGAGCACCGGGGAGCTGTTTTTT. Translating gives CASSIAAGSTGELFF. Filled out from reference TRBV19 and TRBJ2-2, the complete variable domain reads DGGITQSPKYLFRKEGQNVTLSCEQNLNHDAMYWYRQDPGQGLRLIYYSQIVNDFQKGDIAEGYSVSREKKESFPLTVTSAQKNPTAFYLCASSIAAGSTGELFFGEGSRLTVL.

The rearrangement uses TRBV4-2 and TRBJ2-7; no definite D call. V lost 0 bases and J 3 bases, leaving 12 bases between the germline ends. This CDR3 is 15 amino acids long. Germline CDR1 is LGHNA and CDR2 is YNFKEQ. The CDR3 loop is CASSQDRTPGYEQYF. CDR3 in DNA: TGTGCCAGCAGCCAAGATCGGACGCCGGGCTACGAGCAGTACTTC.

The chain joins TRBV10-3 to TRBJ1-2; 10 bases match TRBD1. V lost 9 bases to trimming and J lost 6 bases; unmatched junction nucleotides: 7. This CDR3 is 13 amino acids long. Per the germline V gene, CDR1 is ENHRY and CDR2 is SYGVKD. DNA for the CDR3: TGTGCCATATCGGGGACAGGGGTAAATGGCTACACCTTC. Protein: CAISGTGVNGYTF.

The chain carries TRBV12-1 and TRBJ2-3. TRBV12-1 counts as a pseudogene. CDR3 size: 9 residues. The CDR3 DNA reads TGTGCCAGCGGACCTTCGCAGTATTTT. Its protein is CASGPSQYF.

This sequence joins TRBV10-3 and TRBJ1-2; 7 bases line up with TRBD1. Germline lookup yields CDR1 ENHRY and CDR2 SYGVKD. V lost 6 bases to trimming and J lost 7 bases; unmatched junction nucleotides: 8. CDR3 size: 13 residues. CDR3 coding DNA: TGTGCCATCAGAGAGGACAGGATGGGTGGCTACACCTTC. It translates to CAIREDRMGGYTF.

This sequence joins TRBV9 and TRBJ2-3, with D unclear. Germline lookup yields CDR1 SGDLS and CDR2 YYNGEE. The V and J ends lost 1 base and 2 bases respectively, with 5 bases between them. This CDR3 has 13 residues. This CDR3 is CASSVSNTDTQYF. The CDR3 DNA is TGTGCCAGCAGCGTATCTAACACAGATACGCAGTATTTT.

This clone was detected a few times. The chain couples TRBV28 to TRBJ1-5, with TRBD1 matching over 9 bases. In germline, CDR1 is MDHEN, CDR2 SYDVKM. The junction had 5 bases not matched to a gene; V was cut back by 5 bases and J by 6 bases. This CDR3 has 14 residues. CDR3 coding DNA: TGTGCCAGCAGTCTACAGGGGGCCGGTCAGCCCCAGCATTTT. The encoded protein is CASSLQGAGQPQHF.

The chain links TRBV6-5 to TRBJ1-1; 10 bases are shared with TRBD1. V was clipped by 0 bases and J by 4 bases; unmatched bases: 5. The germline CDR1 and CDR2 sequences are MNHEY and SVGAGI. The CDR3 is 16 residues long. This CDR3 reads CASSYSTGGLGTEAFF. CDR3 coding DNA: TGTGCCAGCAGTTACTCGACAGGGGGCTTGGGCACTGAAGCTTTCTTT.

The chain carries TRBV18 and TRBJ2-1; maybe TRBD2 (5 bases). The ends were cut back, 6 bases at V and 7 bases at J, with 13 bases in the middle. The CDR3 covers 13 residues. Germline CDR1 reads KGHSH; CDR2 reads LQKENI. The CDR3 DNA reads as TGTGCCAGCTCCCCCCGGGAAAAGAATGAGCAGTTCTTC. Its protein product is CASSPREKNEQFF.

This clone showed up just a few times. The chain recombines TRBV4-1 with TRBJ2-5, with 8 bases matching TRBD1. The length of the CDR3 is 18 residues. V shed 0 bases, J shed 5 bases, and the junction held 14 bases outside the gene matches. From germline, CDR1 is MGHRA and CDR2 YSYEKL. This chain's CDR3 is CASSQEGDRILSLETQYF. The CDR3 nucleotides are TGCGCCAGCAGCCAAGAGGGGGACAGGATTTTATCTCTTGAGACCCAGTACTTC.

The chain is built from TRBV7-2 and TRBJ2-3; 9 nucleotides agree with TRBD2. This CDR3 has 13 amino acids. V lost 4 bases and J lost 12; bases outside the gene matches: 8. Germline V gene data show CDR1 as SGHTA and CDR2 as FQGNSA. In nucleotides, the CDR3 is TGTGCCAGCAGCTCCACCGGGACTAGCTATCAGTATTTT. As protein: CASSSTGTSYQYF.